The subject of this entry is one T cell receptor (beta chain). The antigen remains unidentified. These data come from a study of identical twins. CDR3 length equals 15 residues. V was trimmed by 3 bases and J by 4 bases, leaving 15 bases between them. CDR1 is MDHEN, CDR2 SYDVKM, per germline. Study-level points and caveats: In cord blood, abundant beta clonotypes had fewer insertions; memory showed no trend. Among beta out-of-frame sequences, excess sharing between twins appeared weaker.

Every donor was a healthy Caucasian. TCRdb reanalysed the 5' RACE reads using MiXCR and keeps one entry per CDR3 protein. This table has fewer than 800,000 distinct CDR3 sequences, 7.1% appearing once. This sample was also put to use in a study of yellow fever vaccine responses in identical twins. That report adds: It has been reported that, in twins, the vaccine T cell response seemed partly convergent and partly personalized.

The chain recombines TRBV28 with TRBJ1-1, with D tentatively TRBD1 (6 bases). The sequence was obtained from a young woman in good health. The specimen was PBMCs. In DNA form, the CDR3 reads TGTGCCAGCAGTTTGTTACAGGGAGGGGGCACTGAAGCTTTCTTT. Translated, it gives CASSLLQGGGTEAFF. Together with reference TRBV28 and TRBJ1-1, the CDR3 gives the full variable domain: DVKVTQSSRYLVKRTGEKVFLECVQDMDHENMFWYRQDPGLGLRLIYFSYDVKMKEKGDIPEGYSVSREKKERFSLILESASTNQTSMYLCASSLLQGGGTEAFFGQGTRLTVV.